Below are 12 T cell receptor beta chains sequenced from a single sample in a study of CD8 T cells in ankylosing spondylitis (dated by TCRdb to between 2016 and 2019). Library method: 5' RACE. TCRdb names Illumina HiSeq 2500 as the instrument used. The raw public data were reprocessed by TCRdb itself: fastp quality trimming at Q25, MiXCR clonotype calling, in-frame beta chains only. Under each unique CDR3 protein, matching rows form one entry showing the most common genes and DNA. The sample table contains about 160,000 distinct CDR3 sequences; only one count was recorded for about 18% of them. Roughly 8% of the sample rests with the top ten. Sequenced: blood, either unsorted or a sorted T cell fraction (not recorded which). The receptors were gathered from a male donor with ankylosing spondylitis or in good health (not recorded which).

The sample holds many counts of this clonotype. One junction end disagrees with the germline gene, perhaps due to a read error. This sequence joins TRBV4-2 and TRBJ1-2; tentatively, D is TRBD1 (6 bases). The CDR3 covers 12 residues. The V gene's germline CDR1 is LGHNA and CDR2 YNFKEQ. The chain's CDR3 is CASSQVGRDNFF. CDR3 nucleotides: TGTGCCAGCAGCCAAGTCGGCCGGGACAACTTTTTC.

This clonotype was counted many times. The V call is TRBV29-1, the J call TRBJ2-3, with TRBD2 as a possible D gene (5 bases). CDR3 size: 13 residues. The germline V and J ends were trimmed by 5 bases and 0 bases, with 9 bases remaining between them. Looked up from germline, CDR1 is SQVTM and CDR2 is ANQGSEA. In nucleotides, the CDR3 is TGCAGCGTTACTGGCGGGAGCACAGATACGCAGTATTTT. Translation gives CSVTGGSTDTQYF.

This clonotype was counted at least ten times. The chain recombines TRBV20-1 with TRBJ2-3; D may correspond to TRBD1 or TRBD2 (5 bases each). The germline V and J ends were trimmed by 4 bases and 4 bases, with 15 bases remaining between them. The CDR3 consists of 14 residues. CDR1 and CDR2 (germline): DFQATT, SNEGSKA (reference sequence). The CDR3 loop reads CSAIEGQGADTQYF. The CDR3 nucleotides are TGCAGTGCTATAGAGGGCCAGGGCGCAGATACGCAGTATTTT.

This clonotype was recorded at least ten times. The chain couples TRBV20-1 to TRBJ2-1; perhaps TRBD2 as D (5 bases). CDR1 is DFQATT and CDR2 is SNEGSKA in the germline V gene (reference sequence). V dropped 1 base and J dropped 5 bases, with 12 bases sitting between them. The CDR3 length is 14 residues. CDR3 residues: CSARGGVPHNEQFF. CDR3 sequence (DNA): TGCAGTGCTAGAGGGGGAGTACCTCACAATGAGCAGTTCTTC.

This clonotype was detected many times. The V call is TRBV5-1, the J call TRBJ2-2; D remains ambiguous. This CDR3 has 13 residues. Germline values: CDR1 SGHRS, CDR2 YFSETQ. V lost 4 bases and J 5 bases, leaving 9 bases between the germline ends. The CDR3 DNA is TGCGCCAGCAGCGCTACAGCGACCGGGGAGCTGTTTTTT. This encodes CASSATATGELFF.

In its sample, this clonotype was seen many times. V gene TRBV5-5 combines with J gene TRBJ2-2; D is ambiguous. Germline CDR1 and CDR2: SGHKS and YYEKEE (reference sequence). This CDR3 is built from 13 residues. V was clipped by 4 bases and J by 9 bases, with 13 bases between them. The CDR3: CASSPSFSRELFF. CDR3 coding DNA: TGTGCCAGCAGCCCCTCATTCTCCCGGGAGCTGTTTTTT.

The chain is built from TRBV5-1 and TRBJ2-7; D may be TRBD1 (6 bases). V lost 3 bases to trimming and J lost 2 bases, with 9 bases between them. CDR1 is SGHRS and CDR2 is YFSETQ in the germline V gene. The CDR3 consists of 13 residues. The CDR3 nucleotides read TGCGCCAGCAGCTCCCAGGGGACCTACGAGCAGTACTTC. It translates to CASSSQGTYEQYF.

This clonotype was seen a few times. This sequence joins TRBV5-1 and TRBJ1-1; D gene unclear. V was cut by 0 bases and J by 4 bases, with 16 bases left in between. This CDR3 spans 16 amino acids. In germline, CDR1 is SGHRS, CDR2 YFSETQ. The CDR3 sequence is CASSLAGSGLGTEAFF. The DNA of the CDR3 is TGCGCCAGCAGCTTGGCCGGTTCCGGGTTGGGCACTGAAGCTTTCTTT. Filled out from reference TRBV5-1 and TRBJ1-1, the complete variable domain reads KAGVTQTPRYLIKTRGQQVTLSCSPISGHRSVSWYQQTPGQGLQFLFEYFSETQRNKGNFPGRFSGRQFSNSRSEMNVSTLELGDSALYLCASSLAGSGLGTEAFFGQGTRLTVV.

The chain recombines TRBV2 with TRBJ1-5; 12 bases map to TRBD1. Germline lookup yields CDR1 SNHLY and CDR2 FYNNEI. V was pared by 3 bases and J by 7 bases, with 1 base of the junction left unmatched. The CDR3 extends over 14 amino acids. The CDR3 loop reads CASSDGTGGQPQHF. Here the CDR3 DNA reads TGTGCCAGCAGTGACGGGACAGGGGGCCAGCCCCAGCATTTT. The variable domain in full, with the rest retrieved from reference TRBV2 and TRBJ1-5, is EPEVTQTPSHQVTQMGQEVILRCVPISNHLYFYWYRQILGQKVEFLVSFYNNEISEKSEIFDDQFSVERPDGSNFTLKIRSTKLEDSAMYFCASSDGTGGQPQHFGDGTRLSIL.

Many counts were recorded for this clonotype. This chain uses TRBV5-4 with TRBJ1-2, with D possibly TRBD1 on 6 matching bases. The CDR3 extends over 16 amino acids. Germline V gene data show CDR1 as SGHNT and CDR2 as YYREEE (reference sequence). Trimming stripped 4 bases from V and 1 base from J, with 17 bases between. As DNA, the CDR3 is TGTGCCAGCAGCATCCTACAGGGCTATATTAACTATGGCTACACCTTC. Encoded protein: CASSILQGYINYGYTF. The entire variable domain, with the rest obtained from reference TRBV5-4 and TRBJ1-2, is as follows: ETGVTQSPTHLIKTRGQQVTLRCSSQSGHNTVSWYQQALGQGPQFIFQYYREEENGRGNFPPRFSGLQFPNYSSELNVNALELDDSALYLCASSILQGYINYGYTFGSGTRLTVV.

V is TRBV2 and J is TRBJ2-5, with 11 bases matching TRBD2. The CDR3 is made up of 17 amino acids. Germline lookup yields CDR1 SNHLY and CDR2 FYNNEI. The V and J ends lost 1 base and 3 bases, in that order; junction bases with no gene match: 7. In DNA form, the CDR3 reads TGTGCCAGCAGTGAAGGGGGTACTAGCGGGAGAAAAGAGACCCAGTACTTC. Its protein is CASSEGGTSGRKETQYF.

This clonotype was detected a few times. The chain combines TRBV24-1 with TRBJ2-2; D may be TRBD2 (5 bases). V was cut by 5 bases and J by 1 base, with 10 bases left in between. The CDR3 runs 15 residues. Germline V lookup: CDR1 KGHDR, CDR2 SFDVKD. The CDR3 DNA is TGTGCCACCAGTGGCCGGGGTTTGAACACCGGGGAGCTGTTTTTT. It encodes CATSGRGLNTGELFF.